This TCR beta chain was found in a study of T cell responses to AZD1222 COVID-19 vaccine (dated by TCRdb to about 2021). About the study as a whole: AZD1222 recipients whose second dose came at about 4 weeks and those whose second dose came at about 12 weeks were combined into one group, since spike-specific TCR depth and breadth did not differ between the two schedules. TCR sequencing covered 230 or so trial participants: 200 to 210 given two doses of AZD1222 and about 26 given two doses of MenACWY control vaccine. Trial participants were enrolled by age into subgroups of 18-55, 56-69 and 70-plus years, and around 150, 29 and 61 TCR-sequenced participants, respectively, were included in these subgroups.

This specimen's time point label, interpreted: baseline before first vaccination. Samples from vaccinated people were obtained from the UK trials COV001 and COV002, which included a single-blind randomized controlled phase 2/3 trial of AZD1222 (ChAdOx1 nCoV-19) in healthy adults. For TCRbeta chain sequencing, PBMC samples from trial participants were taken at day 0 and at day 28 after the second dose. This clone was observed once. Its recognized antigen is unknown. Within one base of it there is no much larger clone, and no base qualities were kept. The CDR3 regions of human TCRbeta chains were analyzed by immunosequencing. In the authors' own workflow: Repertoire TCRs were matched against a reference library of SARS-CoV-2-specific TCRs generated with the MIRA antigen-specificity platform. Breadth was defined as the fraction of unique TCRs that were SARS-CoV-2-associated. Depth was defined as the fraction of total T cells that were SARS-CoV-2-associated. Using the MIRA data, every spike-specific TCR was mapped to the spike region that the TCR reacted to and assigned to either a CD4 or a CD8 class. Log10-transformed breadth and depth values were compared by one-way ANOVA with Sidak's multiple comparisons tests. This immuneACCESS table, as held by TCRdb, lists in-frame sequences with V and J called but not all clones. Of the missing ones, under half trace to an unresolved V gene in checked studies; the others have no known cause. V and J calls and clone size are as listed in that table; D and trimming were resolved from the DNA. This sample lists over 85,000 clones; approximately 90% were detected once. About 13% of the sample is taken by the ten largest.

The CDR3 runs 15 amino acids, cysteine and phenylalanine included. The CDR3 DNA has 45 bases and is translated from base 1. A distance of 12 bases separates the germline ends of V and J, which lose 6 bases and 1 base respectively. The germline V gene gives CDR1 as SNHLY and CDR2 as FYNNEI. Overall results and qualifications from the work: Participants were mostly white British, with more females than males. The authors suggested clonal diversity may have been underestimated. Only a handful of AZD1222 recipients were SARS-CoV-2 seropositive at baseline, limiting conclusions about previously exposed vaccinees. Vaccine-associated CD4 TCRs spanned the whole spike protein, with dominant responses in regions 160-218 and 743-854. Because no day 14 peak-response samples were available, repertoires were characterized only after the peak T cell response. After two AZD1222 doses, both the breadth and the depth of spike-specific TCRs were significantly higher than at day 0 and than in MenACWY recipients. Epitopes outside the regions mutated in the B.1.351 and B.1.1.7 variants were reportedly recognized by nearly half of the unique spike-specific TCRs. In the small 56-69-year group, the increase in depth fell short of significance, most likely because of low power.

The chain couples TRBV2 to TRBJ1-4, with the D gene not confidently named. Here the sequenced sample was peripheral blood, taken on day 0 of AZD1222 vaccination. This TCR came from an adult in good health. CDR3 sequence: CASSQRGLTNEKLFF. The sequenced DNA: TGTGCCAGCAGCCAGCGCGGGTTAACTAATGAAAAACTGTTTTTT. The variable domain in full, with residues beyond the CDR3 obtained from the reference TRBV2 and TRBJ1-4 genes, is EPEVTQTPSHQVTQMGQEVILRCVPISNHLYFYWYRQILGQKVEFLVSFYNNEISEKSEIFDDQFSVERPDGSNFTLKIRSTKLEDSAMYFCASSQRGLTNEKLFFGSGTQLSVL.